This T cell receptor (beta chain) was documented in a study of CD8+ T cells in alopecia areata. Sample treatment: oral pan-JAK inhibitor, 5-10 mg twice daily. Following extraction, RNA underwent reverse transcription to cDNA, which served as the sequencing template. Some clones are missing from TCRdb's copy, which holds only in-frame ones; the method was immunoSEQ multiplex PCR. The sample comprises about 250,000 clones, roughly 63% of which are singletons, and about 0.89% rests with the top ten. A note on this clone: Its target is unknown.

The study's findings and limits: Alopecia totalis/universalis scalp especially showed more expanded CD8+ clones than normal scalp. Significant decreases in scalp clonality and expanded CD8+ clones followed tofacitinib treatment. The study found TCR sharing across patients less clear than in mice, possibly for HLA reasons.

Germline CDR1 and CDR2: MGHRA and YSYEKL. V shed 0 bases and J shed 7 bases, with 15 bases lying between them. This CDR3 spans 15 amino acids. The source material was CD4+ T cells sorted from blood, sampled at approximately week 52, from a patient treated with tofacitinib. The source of this sequence is a human donor with alopecia areata. The chain is built from TRBV4-1 and TRBJ2-5, with D perhaps TRBD1 or TRBD2 (6 bases each). Here the CDR3 reads CASSQDVGGLPTQYF. CDR3 DNA sequence: TGCGCCAGCAGCCAAGATGTGGGGGGCCTCCCGACCCAGTACTTC.